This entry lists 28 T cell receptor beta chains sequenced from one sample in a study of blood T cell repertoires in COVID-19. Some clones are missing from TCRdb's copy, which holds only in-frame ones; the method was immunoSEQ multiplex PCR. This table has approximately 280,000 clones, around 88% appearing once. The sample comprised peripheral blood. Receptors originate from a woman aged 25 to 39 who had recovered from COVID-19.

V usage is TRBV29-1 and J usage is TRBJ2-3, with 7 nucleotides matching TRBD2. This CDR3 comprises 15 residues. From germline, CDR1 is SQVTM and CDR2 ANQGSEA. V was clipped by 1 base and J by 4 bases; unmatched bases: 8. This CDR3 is CSVEGLALVSDTQYF. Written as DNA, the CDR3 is TGCAGCGTTGAAGGACTAGCTTTGGTCTCAGATACGCAGTATTTT.

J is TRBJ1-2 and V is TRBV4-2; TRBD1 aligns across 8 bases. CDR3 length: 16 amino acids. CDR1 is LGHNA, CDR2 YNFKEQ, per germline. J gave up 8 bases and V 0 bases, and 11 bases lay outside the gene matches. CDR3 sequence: CASSQDPAQGVGGYTF. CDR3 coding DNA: TGTGCCAGCAGCCAAGATCCGGCACAGGGGGTTGGGGGCTACACCTTC.

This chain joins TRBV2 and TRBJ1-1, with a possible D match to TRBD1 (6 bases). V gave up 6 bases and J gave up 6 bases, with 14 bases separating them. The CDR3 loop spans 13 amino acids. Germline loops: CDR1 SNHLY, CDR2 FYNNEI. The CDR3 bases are TGTGCCAGCAGGGGGGGGCTAGTCGCTGAAGCTTTCTTT. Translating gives CASRGGLVAEAFF.

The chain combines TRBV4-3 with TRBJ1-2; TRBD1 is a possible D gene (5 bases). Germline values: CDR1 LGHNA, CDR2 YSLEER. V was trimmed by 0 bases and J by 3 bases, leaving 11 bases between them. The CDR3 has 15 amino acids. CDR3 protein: CASSQDAGLYYGYTF. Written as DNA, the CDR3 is TGCGCCAGCAGCCAAGATGCAGGGCTATACTATGGCTACACCTTC.

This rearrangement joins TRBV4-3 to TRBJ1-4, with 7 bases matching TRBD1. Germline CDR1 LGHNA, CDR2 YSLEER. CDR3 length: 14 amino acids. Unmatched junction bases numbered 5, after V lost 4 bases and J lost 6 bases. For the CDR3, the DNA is TGCGCCAGCAGCCTACAGGGGTACGATGAAAAACTGTTTTTT. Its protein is CASSLQGYDEKLFF.

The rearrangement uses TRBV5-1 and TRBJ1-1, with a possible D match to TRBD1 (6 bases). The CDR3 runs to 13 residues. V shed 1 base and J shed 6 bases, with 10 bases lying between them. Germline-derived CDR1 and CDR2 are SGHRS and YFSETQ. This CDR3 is CASSLREGAEAFF. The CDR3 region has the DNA TGCGCCAGCAGCTTGCGGGAGGGGGCTGAAGCTTTCTTT.

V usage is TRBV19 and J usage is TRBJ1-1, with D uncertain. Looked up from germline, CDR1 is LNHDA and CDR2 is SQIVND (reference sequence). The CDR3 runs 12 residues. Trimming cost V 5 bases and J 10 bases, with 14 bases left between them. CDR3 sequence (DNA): TGTGCCAGTAGTGTCGGAGGGCGAGGAGCTTTCTTT. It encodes CASSVGGRGAFF.

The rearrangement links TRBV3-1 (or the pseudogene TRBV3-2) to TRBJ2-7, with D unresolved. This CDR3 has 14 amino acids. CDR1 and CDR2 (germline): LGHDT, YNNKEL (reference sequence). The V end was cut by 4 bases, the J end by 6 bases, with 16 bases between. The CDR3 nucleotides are TGTGCCAGCAGCCTAAAGAGTATCTCTGGCGAGCAGTACTTC. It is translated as CASSLKSISGEQYF.

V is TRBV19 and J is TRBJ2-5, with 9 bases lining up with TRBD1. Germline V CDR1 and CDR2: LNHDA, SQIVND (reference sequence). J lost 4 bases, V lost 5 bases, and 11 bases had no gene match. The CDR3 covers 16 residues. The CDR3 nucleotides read TGTGCCAGTAGTCACCGAGGGACAGGGACGGGAGAGACCCAGTACTTC. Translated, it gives CASSHRGTGTGETQYF. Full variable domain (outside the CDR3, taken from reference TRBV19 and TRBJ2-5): DGGITQSPKYLFRKEGQNVTLSCEQNLNHDAMYWYRQDPGQGLRLIYYSQIVNDFQKGDIAEGYSVSREKKESFPLTVTSAQKNPTAFYLCASSHRGTGTGETQYFGPGTRLLVL.

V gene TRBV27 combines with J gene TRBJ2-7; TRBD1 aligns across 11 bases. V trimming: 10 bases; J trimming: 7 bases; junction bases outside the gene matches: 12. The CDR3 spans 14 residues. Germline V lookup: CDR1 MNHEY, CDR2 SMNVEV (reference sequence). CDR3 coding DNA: TGTGCCACCCTCCCTGGGACAGGGGGGAGAGAGCAGTACTTC. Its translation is CATLPGTGGREQYF.

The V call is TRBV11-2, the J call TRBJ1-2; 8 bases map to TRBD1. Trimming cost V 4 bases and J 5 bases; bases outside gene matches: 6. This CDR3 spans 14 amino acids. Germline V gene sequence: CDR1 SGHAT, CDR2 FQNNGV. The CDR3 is CASSYSGQAYGYTF. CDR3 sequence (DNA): TGTGCCAGCAGCTACTCGGGACAGGCGTATGGCTACACCTTC.

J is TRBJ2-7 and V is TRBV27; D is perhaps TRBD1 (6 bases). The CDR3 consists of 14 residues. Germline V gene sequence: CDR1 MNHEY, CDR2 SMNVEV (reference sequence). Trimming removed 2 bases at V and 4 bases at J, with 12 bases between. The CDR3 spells CASSLTGLGYEQYF. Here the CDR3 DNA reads TGTGCCAGCAGTTTAACAGGGCTTGGATACGAGCAGTACTTC.

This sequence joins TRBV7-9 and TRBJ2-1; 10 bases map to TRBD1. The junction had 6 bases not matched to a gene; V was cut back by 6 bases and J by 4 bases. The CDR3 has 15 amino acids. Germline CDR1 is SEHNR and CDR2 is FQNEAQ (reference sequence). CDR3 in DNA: TGTGCCAGCAGTTCCCGGGACAGGGGATACAATGAGCAGTTCTTC. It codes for CASSSRDRGYNEQFF.

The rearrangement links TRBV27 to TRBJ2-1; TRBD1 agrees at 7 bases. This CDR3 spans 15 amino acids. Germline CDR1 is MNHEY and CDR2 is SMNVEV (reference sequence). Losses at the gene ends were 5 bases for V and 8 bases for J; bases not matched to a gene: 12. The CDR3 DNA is TGTGCCAGCAGTCTTATAATCCGGGACAGCCATGAGCAGTTCTTC. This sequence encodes CASSLIIRDSHEQFF.

CDR3 loop: CAISPSGTSGVNTGELFF. CDR3 bases: TGTGCCATCAGCCCGTCCGGGACTAGCGGGGTTAACACCGGGGAGCTGTTTTTT. The chain joins TRBV10-3 to TRBJ2-2, with 13 bases that match TRBD2. CDR3 length: 18 amino acids. Germline V gene lookup returns CDR1 ENHRY and CDR2 SYGVKD. Trimming took 6 bases from V and 2 from J; bases not matched to a gene: 9.

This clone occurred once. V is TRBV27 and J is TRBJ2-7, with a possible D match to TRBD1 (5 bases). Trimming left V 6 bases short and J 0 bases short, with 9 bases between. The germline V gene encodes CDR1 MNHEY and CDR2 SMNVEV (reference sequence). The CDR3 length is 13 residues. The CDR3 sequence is CASRRQISYEQYF. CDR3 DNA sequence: TGTGCCAGCAGGCGACAGATCTCCTACGAGCAGTACTTC.

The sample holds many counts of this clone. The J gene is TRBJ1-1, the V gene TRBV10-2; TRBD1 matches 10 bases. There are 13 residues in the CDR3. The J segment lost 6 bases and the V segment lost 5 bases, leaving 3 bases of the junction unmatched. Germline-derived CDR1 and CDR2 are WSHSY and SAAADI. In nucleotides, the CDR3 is TGCGCCAGCAGTCGTGGACAGGGGGCTGAAGCTTTCTTT. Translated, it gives CASSRGQGAEAFF.

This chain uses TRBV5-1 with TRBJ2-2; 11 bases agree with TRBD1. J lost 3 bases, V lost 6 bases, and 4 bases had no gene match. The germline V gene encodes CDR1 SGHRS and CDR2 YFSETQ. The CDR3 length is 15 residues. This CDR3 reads CASTGQGADTGELFF. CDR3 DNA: TGCGCCAGCACCGGACAGGGGGCCGACACCGGGGAGCTGTTTTTT.

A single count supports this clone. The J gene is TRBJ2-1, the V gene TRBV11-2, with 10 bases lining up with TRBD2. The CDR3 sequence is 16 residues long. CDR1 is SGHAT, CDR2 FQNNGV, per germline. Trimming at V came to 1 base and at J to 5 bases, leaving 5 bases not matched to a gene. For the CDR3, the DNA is TGTGCCAGCAGCTTAGTTCTAGCGGGAGTAAACAATGAGCAGTTCTTC. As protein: CASSLVLAGVNNEQFF.

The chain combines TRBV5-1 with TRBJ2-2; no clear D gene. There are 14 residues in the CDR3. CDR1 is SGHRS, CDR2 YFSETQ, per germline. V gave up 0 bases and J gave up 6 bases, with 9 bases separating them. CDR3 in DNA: TGCGCCAGCAGCTTGGTTGGGCCGGCCGGGGAGCTGTTTTTT. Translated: CASSLVGPAGELFF.

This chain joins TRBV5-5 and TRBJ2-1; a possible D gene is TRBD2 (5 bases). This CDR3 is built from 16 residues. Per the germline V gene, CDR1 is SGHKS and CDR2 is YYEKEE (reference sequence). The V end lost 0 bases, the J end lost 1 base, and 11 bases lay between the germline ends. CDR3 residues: CASSLGLSGSYNEQFF. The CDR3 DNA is TGTGCCAGCAGCTTGGGGCTTTCGGGATCCTACAATGAGCAGTTCTTC.

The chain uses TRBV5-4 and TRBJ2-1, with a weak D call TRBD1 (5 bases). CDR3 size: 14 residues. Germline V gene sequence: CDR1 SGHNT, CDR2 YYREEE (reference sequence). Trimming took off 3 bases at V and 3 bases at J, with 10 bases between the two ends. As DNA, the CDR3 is TGTGCCAGCAGCTCTATAAGGGGCTACAATGAGCAGTTCTTC. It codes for CASSSIRGYNEQFF.

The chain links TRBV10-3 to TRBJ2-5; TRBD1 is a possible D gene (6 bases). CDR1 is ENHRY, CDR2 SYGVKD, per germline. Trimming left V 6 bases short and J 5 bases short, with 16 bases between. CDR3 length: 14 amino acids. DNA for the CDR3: TGTGCCATCAGGCAAACAGGGTCGGGGGAGACCCAGTACTTC. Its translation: CAIRQTGSGETQYF.

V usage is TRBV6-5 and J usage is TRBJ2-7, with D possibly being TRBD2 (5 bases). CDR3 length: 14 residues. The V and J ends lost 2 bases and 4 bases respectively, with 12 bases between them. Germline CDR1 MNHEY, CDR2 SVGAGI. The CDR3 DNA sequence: TGTGCCAGCAGTTACGGCCGGGGTGGGTACGAGCAGTACTTC. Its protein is CASSYGRGGYEQYF.

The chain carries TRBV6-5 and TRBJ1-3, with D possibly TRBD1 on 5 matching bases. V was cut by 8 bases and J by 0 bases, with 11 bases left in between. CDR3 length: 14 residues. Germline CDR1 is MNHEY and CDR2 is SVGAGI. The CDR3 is CASCGTSSGNTIYF. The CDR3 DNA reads TGTGCCAGCTGCGGGACCAGCTCTGGAAACACCATATATTTT.

CDR3 bases: TGCGCCAGCAGCCAATCCGGGACAGGGTCAATGGCCCAGTACTTC. The encoded protein is CASSQSGTGSMAQYF. The chain has TRBV5-1 and TRBJ2-5; 9 bases are shared with TRBD1. Germline lookup yields CDR1 SGHRS and CDR2 YFSETQ. Trimming cost V 4 bases and J 9 bases; bases outside gene matches: 13. The CDR3 runs to 15 residues.

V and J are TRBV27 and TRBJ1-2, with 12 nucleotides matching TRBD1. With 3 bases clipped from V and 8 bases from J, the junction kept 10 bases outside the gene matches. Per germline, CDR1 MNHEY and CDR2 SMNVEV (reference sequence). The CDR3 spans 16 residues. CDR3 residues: CASSLNVGQGARGYTF. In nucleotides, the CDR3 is TGTGCCAGCAGTTTGAACGTGGGACAGGGGGCCAGGGGCTACACCTTC.

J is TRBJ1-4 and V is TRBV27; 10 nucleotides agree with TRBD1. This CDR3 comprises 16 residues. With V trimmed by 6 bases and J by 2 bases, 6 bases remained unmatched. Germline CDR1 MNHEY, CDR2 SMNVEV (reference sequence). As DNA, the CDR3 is TGTGCCAGCAGATGGACAGGGGGGTATACTAATGAAAAACTGTTTTTT. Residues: CASRWTGGYTNEKLFF.